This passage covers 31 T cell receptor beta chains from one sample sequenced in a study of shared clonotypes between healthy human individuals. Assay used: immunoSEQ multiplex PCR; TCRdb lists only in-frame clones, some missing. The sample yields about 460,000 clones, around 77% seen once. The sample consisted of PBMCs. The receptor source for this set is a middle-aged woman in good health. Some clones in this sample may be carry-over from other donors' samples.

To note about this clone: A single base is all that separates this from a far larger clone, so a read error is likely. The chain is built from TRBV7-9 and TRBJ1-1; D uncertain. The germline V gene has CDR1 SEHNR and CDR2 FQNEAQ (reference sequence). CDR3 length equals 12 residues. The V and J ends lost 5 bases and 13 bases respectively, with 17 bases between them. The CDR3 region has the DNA TGTGCCAGCAGCCCAATGGATGTCTTAAGTTTCTTT. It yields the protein CASSPMDVLSFF. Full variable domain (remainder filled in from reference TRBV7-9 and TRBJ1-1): DTGVSQNPRHKITKRGQNVTFRCDPISEHNRLYWYRQTLGQGPEFLTYFQNEAQLEKSRLLSDRFSAERPKGSFSTLEIQRTEQGDSAMYLCASSPMDVLSFFGQGTRLTVV.

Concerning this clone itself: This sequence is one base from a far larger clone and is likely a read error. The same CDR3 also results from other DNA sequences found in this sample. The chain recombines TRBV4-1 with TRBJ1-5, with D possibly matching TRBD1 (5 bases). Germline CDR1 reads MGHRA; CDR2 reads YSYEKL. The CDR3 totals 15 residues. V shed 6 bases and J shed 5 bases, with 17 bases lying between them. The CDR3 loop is CASRRDPVSDQPQHF. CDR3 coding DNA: TGCGCCAGCAGGCGGGACCCAGTAAGTGATCAGCCCCAGCATTTT.

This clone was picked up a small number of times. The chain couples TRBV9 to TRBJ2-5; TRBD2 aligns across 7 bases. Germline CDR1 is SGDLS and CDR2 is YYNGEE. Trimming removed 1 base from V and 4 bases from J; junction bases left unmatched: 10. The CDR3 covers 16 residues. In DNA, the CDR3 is TGTGCCAGCAGCGTACAGAGCGGGGCTTCCCTAGAGACCCAGTACTTC. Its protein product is CASSVQSGASLETQYF.

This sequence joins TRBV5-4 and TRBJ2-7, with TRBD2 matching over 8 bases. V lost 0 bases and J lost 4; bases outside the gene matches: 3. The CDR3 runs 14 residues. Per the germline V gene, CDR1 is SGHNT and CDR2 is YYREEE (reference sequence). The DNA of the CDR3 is TGTGCCAGCAGCTTGGAACTAGCGGATTACGAGCAGTACTTC. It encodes CASSLELADYEQYF.

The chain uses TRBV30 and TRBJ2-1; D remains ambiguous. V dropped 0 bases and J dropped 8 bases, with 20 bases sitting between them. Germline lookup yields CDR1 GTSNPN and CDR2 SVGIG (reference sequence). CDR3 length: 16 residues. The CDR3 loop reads CAWSVPNGRSPDEQFF. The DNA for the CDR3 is TGTGCCTGGAGTGTTCCGAACGGGCGGAGCCCGGATGAGCAGTTCTTC. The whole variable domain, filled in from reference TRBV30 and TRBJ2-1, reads SQTIHQWPATLVQPVGSPLSLECTVEGTSNPNLYWYRQAAGRGLQLLFYSVGIGQISSEVPQNLSASRPQDRQFILSSKKLLLSDSGFYLCAWSVPNGRSPDEQFFGPGTRLTVL.

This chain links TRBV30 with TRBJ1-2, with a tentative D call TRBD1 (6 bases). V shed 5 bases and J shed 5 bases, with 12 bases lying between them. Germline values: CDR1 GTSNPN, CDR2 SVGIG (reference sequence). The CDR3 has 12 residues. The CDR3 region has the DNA TGTGCCTGGGACCGGGACACATATGGCTACACCTTC. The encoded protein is CAWDRDTYGYTF.

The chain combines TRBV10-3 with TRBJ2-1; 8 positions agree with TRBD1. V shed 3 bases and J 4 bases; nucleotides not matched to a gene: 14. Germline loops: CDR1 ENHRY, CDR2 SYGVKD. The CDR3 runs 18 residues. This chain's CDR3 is CAISDPRLGQGGYNEQFF. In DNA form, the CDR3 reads TGTGCCATCAGTGATCCCCGACTAGGACAGGGCGGATACAATGAGCAGTTCTTC.

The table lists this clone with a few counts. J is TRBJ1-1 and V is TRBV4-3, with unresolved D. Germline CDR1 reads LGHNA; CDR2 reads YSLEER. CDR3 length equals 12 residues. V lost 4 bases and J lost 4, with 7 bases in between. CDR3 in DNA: TGCGCCAGCAGCCTCCCCGGCACTGAAGCTTTCTTT. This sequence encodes CASSLPGTEAFF.

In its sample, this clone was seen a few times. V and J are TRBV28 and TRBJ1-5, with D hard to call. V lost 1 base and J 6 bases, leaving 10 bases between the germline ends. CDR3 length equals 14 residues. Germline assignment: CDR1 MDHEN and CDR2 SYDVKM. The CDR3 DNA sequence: TGTGCCAGCAGTTTATACAGTCCTACTCAGCCCCAGCATTTT. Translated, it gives CASSLYSPTQPQHF.

The CDR3 region has the DNA TGTGCCAGCAGCACCGGAACTCTCACCTACGAGCAGTACTTC. This codes for CASSTGTLTYEQYF. The chain employs TRBV9 and TRBJ2-7, with unresolved D. The germline V gene encodes CDR1 SGDLS and CDR2 YYNGEE. The ends were cut back, 4 bases at V and 2 bases at J, with 13 bases in the middle. The CDR3 sequence is 14 residues long.

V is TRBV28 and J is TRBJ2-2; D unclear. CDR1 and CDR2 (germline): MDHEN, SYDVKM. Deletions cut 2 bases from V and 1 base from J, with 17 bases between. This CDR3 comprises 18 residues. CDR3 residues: CASSLGQTQQKNTGELFF. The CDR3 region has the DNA TGTGCCAGCAGTTTAGGCCAGACCCAACAGAAGAACACCGGGGAGCTGTTTTTT.

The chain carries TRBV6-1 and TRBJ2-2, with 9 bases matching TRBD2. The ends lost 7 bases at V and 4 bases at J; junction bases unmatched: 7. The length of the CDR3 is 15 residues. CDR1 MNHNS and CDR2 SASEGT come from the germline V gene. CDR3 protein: CASMVVAGVTGELFF. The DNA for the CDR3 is TGTGCCAGCATGGTGGTAGCGGGAGTCACCGGGGAGCTGTTTTTT.

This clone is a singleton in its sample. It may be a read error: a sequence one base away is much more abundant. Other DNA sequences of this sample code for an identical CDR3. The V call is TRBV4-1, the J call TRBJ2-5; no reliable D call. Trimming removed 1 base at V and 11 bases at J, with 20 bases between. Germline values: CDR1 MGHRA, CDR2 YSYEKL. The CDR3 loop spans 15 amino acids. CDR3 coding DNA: TGCGCCAGCAGCCAAGTGGTCGGTCAGAACTACGAACAGTACTTC. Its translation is CASSQVVGQNYEQYF.

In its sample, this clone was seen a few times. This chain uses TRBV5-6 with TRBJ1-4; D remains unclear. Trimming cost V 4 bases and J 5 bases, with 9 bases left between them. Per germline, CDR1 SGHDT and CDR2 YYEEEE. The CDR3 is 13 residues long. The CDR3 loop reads CASSPERNEKLFF. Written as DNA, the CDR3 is TGTGCCAGCAGCCCCGAGAGAAATGAAAAACTGTTTTTT. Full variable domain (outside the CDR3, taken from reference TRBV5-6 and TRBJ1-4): DAGVTQSPTHLIKTRGQQVTLRCSPKSGHDTVSWYQQALGQGPQFIFQYYEEEERQRGNFPDRFSGHQFPNYSSELNVNALLLGDSALYLCASSPERNEKLFFGSGTQLSVL.

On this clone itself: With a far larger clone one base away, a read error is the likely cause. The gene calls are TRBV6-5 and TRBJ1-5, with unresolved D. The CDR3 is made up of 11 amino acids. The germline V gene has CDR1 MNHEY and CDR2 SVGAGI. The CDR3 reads CVSSSEQPQHF. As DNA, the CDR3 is TGTGTCAGCAGTTCGGAGCAGCCCCAGCATTTT.

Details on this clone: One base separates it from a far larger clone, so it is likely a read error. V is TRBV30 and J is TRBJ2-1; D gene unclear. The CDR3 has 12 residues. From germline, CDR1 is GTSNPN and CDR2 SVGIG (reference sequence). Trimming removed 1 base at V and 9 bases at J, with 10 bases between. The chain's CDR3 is CAWSDMSPEQFF. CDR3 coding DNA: TGTGCCTGGAGTGACATGAGCCCTGAGCAGTTCTTC.

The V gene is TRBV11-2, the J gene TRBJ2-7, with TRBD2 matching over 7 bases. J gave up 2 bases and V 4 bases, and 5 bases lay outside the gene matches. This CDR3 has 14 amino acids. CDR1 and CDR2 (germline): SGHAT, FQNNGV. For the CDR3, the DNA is TGTGCCAGCAGCTGGCGGGAGACTACCTACGAGCAGTACTTC. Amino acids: CASSWRETTYEQYF.

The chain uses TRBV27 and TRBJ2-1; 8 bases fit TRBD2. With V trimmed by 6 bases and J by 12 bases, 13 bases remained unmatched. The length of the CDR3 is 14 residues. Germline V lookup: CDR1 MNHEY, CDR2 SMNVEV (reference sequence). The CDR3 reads CASRAPGGGMRQFF. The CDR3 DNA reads TGTGCCAGCAGGGCACCGGGCGGGGGGATGAGGCAGTTCTTC.

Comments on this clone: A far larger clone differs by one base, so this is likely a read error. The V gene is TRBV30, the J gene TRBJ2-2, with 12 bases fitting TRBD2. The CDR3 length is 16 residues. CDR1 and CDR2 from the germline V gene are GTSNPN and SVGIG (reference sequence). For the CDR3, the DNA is TGTGCCTGGACAGGACTAGCGGGATCGGACACCGGGGGGCTGTTTTTT. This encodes CAWTGLAGSDTGGLFF.

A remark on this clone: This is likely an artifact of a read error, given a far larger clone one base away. DNA of the CDR3: TGTGCCAGCAGCGCCTACAATGAGCAGTTCTTC. Translation: CASSAYNEQFF. V gene TRBV7-8 combines with J gene TRBJ2-1, with no clear D. CDR1 SGHVS and CDR2 FQNEAQ come from the germline V gene. The CDR3 is 11 amino acids. V lost 5 bases, J lost 2 bases, and 1 base lay in between.

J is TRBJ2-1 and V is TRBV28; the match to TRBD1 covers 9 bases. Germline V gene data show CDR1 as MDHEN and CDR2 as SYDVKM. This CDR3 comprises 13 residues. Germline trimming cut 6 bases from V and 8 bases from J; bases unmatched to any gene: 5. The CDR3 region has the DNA TGTGCCAGCAGACAGGGGGCTCTCTATGAGCAGTTCTTC. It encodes CASRQGALYEQFF. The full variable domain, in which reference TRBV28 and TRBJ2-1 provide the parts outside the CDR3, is DVKVTQSSRYLVKRTGEKVFLECVQDMDHENMFWYRQDPGLGLRLIYFSYDVKMKEKGDIPEGYSVSREKKERFSLILESASTNQTSMYLCASRQGALYEQFFGPGTRLTVL.

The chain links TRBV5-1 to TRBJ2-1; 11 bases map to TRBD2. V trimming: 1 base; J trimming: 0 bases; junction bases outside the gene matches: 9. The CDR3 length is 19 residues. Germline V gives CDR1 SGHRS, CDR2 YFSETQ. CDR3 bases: TGCGCCAGCAGCTTGAGGCTAGCGGGAGGTCTCAGCTCCTACAATGAGCAGTTCTTC. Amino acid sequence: CASSLRLAGGLSSYNEQFF.

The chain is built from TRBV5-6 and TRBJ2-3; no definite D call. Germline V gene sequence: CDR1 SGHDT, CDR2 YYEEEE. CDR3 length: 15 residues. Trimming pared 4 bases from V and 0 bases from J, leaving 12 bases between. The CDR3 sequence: CASSRIRTSTDTQYF. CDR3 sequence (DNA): TGTGCCAGCAGCCGTATCCGTACTAGCACAGATACGCAGTATTTT. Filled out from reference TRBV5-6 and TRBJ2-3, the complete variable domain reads DAGVTQSPTHLIKTRGQQVTLRCSPKSGHDTVSWYQQALGQGPQFIFQYYEEEERQRGNFPDRFSGHQFPNYSSELNVNALLLGDSALYLCASSRIRTSTDTQYFGPGTRLTVL.

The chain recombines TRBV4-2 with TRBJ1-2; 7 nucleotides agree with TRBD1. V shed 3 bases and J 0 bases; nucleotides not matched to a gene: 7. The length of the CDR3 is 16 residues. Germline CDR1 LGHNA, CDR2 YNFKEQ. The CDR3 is CASSHIRGGANYGYTF. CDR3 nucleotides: TGTGCCAGCAGCCACATCAGGGGGGGAGCTAACTATGGCTACACCTTC.

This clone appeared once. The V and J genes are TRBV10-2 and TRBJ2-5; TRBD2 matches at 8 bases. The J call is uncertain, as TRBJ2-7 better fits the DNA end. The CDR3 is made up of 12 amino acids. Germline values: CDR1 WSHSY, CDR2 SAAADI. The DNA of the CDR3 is TGCGCCAGTAGCGGGGTCTCCTACGAGCAGTACTTC. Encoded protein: CASSGVSYEQYF.

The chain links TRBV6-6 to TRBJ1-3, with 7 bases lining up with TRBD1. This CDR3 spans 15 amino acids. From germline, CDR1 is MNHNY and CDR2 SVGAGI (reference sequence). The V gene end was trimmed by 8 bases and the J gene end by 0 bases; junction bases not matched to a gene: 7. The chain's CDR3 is CASSRQGSSGNTIYF. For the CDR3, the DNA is TGTGCCAGCTCCCGACAGGGTTCCTCTGGAAACACCATATATTTT.

The CDR3 reads CASSPGTGGNEQYF. CDR3 in DNA: TGCGCCAGCAGCCCCGGGACAGGGGGTAACGAGCAGTACTTC. The genes are TRBV4-1 and TRBJ2-7, with 11 bases that match TRBD1. Germline CDR1 is MGHRA and CDR2 is YSYEKL. This CDR3 has 14 amino acids. V gave up 4 bases and J gave up 5 bases; unmatched junction bases: 4.

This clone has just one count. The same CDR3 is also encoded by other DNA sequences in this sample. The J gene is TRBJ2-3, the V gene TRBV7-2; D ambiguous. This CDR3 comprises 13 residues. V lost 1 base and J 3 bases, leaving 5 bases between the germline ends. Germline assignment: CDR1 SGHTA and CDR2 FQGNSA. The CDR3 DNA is TGTGCCAGCAGCTTAGGTGGAACAGATACGCAGTATTTT. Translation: CASSLGGTDTQYF.

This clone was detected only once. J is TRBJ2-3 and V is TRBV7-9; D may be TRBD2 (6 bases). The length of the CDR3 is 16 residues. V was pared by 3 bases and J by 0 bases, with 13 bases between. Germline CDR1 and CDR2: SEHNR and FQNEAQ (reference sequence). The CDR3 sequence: CASSFKRAQSTDTQYF. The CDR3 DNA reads TGTGCCAGCAGCTTCAAGCGGGCCCAGAGCACAGATACGCAGTATTTT.

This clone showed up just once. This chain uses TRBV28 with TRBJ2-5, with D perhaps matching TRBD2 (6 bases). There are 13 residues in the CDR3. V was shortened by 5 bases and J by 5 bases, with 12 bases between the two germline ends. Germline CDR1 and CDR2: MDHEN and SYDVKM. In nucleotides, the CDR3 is TGTGCCAGCAGTACGGAGGGGTGGGAGACCCAGTACTTC. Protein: CASSTEGWETQYF.

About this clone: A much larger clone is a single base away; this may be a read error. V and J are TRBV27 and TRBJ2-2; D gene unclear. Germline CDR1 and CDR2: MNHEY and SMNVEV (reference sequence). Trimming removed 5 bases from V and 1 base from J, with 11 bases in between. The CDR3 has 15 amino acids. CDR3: CASSPRALNTGELFF. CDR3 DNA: TGTGCCAGCAGTCCAAGGGCGTTGAACACCGGGGAGCTGTTTTTT.